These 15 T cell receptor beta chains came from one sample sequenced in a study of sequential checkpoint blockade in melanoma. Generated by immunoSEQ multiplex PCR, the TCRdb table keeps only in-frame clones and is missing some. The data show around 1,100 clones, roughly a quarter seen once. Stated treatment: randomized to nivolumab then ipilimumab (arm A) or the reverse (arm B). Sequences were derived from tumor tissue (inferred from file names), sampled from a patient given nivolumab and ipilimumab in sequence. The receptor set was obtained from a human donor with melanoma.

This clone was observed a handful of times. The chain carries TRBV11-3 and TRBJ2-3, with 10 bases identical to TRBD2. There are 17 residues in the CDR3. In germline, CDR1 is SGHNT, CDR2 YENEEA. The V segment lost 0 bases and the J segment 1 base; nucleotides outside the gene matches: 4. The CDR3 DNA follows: TGTGCCAGCAGCTTAGATTCTCTAGCGGGGGGCACAGATACGCAGTATTTT. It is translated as CASSLDSLAGGTDTQYF.

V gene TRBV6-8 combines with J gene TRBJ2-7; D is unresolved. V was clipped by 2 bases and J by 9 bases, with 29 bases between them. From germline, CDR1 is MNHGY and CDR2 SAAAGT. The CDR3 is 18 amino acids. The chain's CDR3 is CASSYEKKRSGAPIRQYF. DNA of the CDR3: TGTGCCAGCAGTTACGAAAAAAAGAGGTCGGGCGCCCCGATTCGGCAGTACTTC.

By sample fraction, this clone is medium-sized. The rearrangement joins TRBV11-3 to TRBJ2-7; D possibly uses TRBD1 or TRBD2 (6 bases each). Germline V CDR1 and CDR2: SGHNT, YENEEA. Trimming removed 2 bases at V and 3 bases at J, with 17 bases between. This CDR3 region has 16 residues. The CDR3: CASSLSPGAQFYEQYF. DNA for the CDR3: TGTGCCAGCAGCTTAAGCCCGGGGGCGCAATTCTACGAGCAGTACTTC. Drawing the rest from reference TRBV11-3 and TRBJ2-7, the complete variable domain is EAGVVQSPRYKIIEKKQPVAFWCNPISGHNTLYWYLQNLGQGPELLIRYENEEAVDDSQLPKDRFSAERLKGVDSTLKIQPAELGDSAVYLCASSLSPGAQFYEQYFGPGTRLTVT.

The CDR3 region is CASSIVTGRGLTEAFF. CDR3 DNA: TGTGCCAGTAGTATAGTAACAGGCAGGGGGCTCACTGAAGCTTTCTTT. The chain combines TRBV19 with TRBJ1-1; 8 bases line up with TRBD1. The germline V gene has CDR1 LNHDA and CDR2 SQIVND (reference sequence). The junction had 8 bases not matched to a gene; V was cut back by 1 base and J by 4 bases. The CDR3 contains 16 residues.

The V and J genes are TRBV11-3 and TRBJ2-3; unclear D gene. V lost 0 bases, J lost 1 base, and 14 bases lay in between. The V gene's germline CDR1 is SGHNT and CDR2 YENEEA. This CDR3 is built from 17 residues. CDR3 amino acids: CASSLEASAARTDTQYF. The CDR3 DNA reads TGTGCCAGCAGCTTAGAGGCGTCGGCCGCACGCACAGATACGCAGTATTTT.

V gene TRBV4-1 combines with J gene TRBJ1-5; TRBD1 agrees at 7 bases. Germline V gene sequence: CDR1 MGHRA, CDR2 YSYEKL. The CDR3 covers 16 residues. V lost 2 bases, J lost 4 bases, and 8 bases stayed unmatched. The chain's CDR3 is CASSQNQQGHNQPQHF. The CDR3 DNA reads TGCGCCAGCAGCCAAAACCAACAGGGGCATAATCAGCCCCAGCATTTT.

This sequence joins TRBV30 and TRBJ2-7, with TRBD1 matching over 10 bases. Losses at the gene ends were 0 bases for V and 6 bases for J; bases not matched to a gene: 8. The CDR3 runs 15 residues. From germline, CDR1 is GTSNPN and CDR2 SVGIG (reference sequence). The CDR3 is CAWSVGGTGVGEQYF. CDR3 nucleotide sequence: TGTGCCTGGAGTGTCGGGGGGACAGGGGTCGGCGAGCAGTACTTC.

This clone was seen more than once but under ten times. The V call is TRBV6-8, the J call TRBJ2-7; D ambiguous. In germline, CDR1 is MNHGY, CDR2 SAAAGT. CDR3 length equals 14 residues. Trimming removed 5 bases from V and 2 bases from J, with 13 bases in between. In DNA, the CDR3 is TGTGCCAGCAGTGTTCCCGGCTACACCTACGAGCAGTACTTC. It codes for CASSVPGYTYEQYF.

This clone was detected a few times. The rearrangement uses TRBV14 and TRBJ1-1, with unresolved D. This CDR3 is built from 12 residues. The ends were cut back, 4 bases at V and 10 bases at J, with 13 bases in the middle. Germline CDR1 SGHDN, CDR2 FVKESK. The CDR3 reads CASSLSVHGAFF. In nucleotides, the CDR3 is TGTGCCAGCAGCCTATCCGTGCATGGAGCTTTCTTT. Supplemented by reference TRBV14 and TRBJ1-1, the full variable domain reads EAGVTQFPSHSVIEKGQTVTLRCDPISGHDNLYWYRRVMGKEIKFLLHFVKESKQDESGMPNNRFLAERTGGTYSTLKVQPAELEDSGVYFCASSLSVHGAFFGQGTRLTVV.

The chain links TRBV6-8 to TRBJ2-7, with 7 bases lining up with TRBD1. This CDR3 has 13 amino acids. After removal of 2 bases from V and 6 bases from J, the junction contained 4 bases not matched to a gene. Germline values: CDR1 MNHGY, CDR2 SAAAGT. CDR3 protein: CASSYTGVGEQYF. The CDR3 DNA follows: TGTGCCAGCAGTTACACAGGGGTGGGCGAGCAGTACTTC.

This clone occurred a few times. Here the CDR3 DNA reads TGTGCCAGCAGACCTTATTCGGGACTAGCGAGAGAGACCCAGTACTTC. It yields the protein CASRPYSGLARETQYF. V usage is TRBV28 and J usage is TRBJ2-5; 10 bases match TRBD2. Losses at the gene ends were 6 bases for V and 4 bases for J; bases not matched to a gene: 11. Germline V CDR1 and CDR2: MDHEN, SYDVKM. The CDR3 totals 16 residues.

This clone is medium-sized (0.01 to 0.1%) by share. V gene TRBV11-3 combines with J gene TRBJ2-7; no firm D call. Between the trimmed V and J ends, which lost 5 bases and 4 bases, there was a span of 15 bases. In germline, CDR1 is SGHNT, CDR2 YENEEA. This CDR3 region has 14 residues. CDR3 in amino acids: CASSPRVLPYEQYF. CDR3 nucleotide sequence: TGTGCCAGCAGCCCCCGGGTCCTGCCTTACGAGCAGTACTTC. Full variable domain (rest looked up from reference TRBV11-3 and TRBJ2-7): EAGVVQSPRYKIIEKKQPVAFWCNPISGHNTLYWYLQNLGQGPELLIRYENEEAVDDSQLPKDRFSAERLKGVDSTLKIQPAELGDSAVYLCASSPRVLPYEQYFGPGTRLTVT.

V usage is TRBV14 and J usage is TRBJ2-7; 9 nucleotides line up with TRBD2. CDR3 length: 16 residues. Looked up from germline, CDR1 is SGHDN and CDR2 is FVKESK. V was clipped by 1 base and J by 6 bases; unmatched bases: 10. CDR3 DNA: TGTGCCAGCAGCCAAGCGGACCAAGCGGGGGGTCGCGAGCAGTACTTC. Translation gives CASSQADQAGGREQYF.

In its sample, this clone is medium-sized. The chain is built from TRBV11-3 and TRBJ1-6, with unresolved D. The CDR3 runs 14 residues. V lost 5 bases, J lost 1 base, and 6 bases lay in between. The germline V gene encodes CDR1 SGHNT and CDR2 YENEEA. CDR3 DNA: TGTGCCAGCAGCCCCAGTTCCTATAATTCACCCCTCCACTTT. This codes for CASSPSSYNSPLHF. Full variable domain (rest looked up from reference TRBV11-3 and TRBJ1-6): EAGVVQSPRYKIIEKKQPVAFWCNPISGHNTLYWYLQNLGQGPELLIRYENEEAVDDSQLPKDRFSAERLKGVDSTLKIQPAELGDSAVYLCASSPSSYNSPLHFGNGTRLTVT.

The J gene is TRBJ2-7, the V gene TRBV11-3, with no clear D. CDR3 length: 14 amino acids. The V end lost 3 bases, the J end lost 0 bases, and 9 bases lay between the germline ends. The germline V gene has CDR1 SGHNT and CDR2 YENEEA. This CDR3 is CASSLYSYSYEQYF. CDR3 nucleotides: TGTGCCAGCAGCTTGTACTCTTACTCCTACGAGCAGTACTTC. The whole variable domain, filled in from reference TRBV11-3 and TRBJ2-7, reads EAGVVQSPRYKIIEKKQPVAFWCNPISGHNTLYWYLQNLGQGPELLIRYENEEAVDDSQLPKDRFSAERLKGVDSTLKIQPAELGDSAVYLCASSLYSYSYEQYFGPGTRLTVT.